This TCR beta chain was captured in a study of T cells after yellow fever vaccination. This clonotype was detected only a few times. With V trimmed by 4 bases and J by 9 bases, 9 bases remained unmatched. The germline gives CDR1 MNHEY, CDR2 SMNVEV (reference sequence). The CDR3 spans 15 residues. Each CDR3 protein is one row after TCRdb ran MiXCR on the 5' RACE reads. This table holds about 320,000 distinct CDR3 sequences, 3.5% to 4.5% found once. The TCR sequence derives from a man younger than 35 who received the YFV17D yellow fever vaccine. The sequencing used PBMCs, collected 15 days after the yellow fever booster vaccination. The rearrangement links TRBV27 to TRBJ1-4, with 9 positions matching TRBD1. CDR3 nucleotides: TGTGCCAGCAGTTCCGGGACAGGGATGTGGAAAAAACTGTTTTTT. Protein sequence: CASSSGTGMWKKLFF.